This paragraph covers one T cell receptor beta chain sequence. Its antigen is not identified. Every isolated RNA sample was fully reverse transcribed, so sequencing captured expressed TCRB transcripts. TCRdb keeps only in-frame clones here, not all; method: immunoSEQ multiplex PCR. There are almost 250,000 clones in the sample; approximately 14% occur only once, and about 0.03% lies in the top ten. This entry belongs to a study of beta chain features in type 1 diabetes. The CDR3 runs 15 residues. Findings of the study overall: With patients and controls alike, PCR might favor shorter templates to an equal degree.

Sequenced: naive CD4+ T cells from blood. The rearrangement joins TRBV21-1 to TRBJ2-5; the D call TRBD1 from the table was never checked on the DNA. TRBV21-1 is a known pseudogene. The clonotype was recovered from a woman aged 35 to 49 in good health. CDR3 protein: CASSKVCDKKETQYF. The CDR3 DNA reads TGTGCCAGCAGCAAAGTATGTGACAAGAAAGAGACCCAGTACTTC.